This is a list of T cell receptor beta chains from one sample in a study of shared clonotypes between healthy human individuals. This table comes from immunoSEQ multiplex PCR, and its TCRdb copy is limited to in-frame clones, with some not included. The sample gives around 180,000 clones, just under 95% of which show up once; 0.067% is in the top ten. Sequenced input: naive CD4+ T cells sorted from blood. All receptors derive from a woman in her thirties in good health. CDR3s include the opening cysteine and the closing phenylalanine or tryptophan. The D gene is left open where the match is weak. The listing skips clone size in some rows; elsewhere it reads once, few, many or a size class.

j_call d_call clone_size v_call cdr3_nt cdr3_aa
TRBJ2-3 TRBD2 NA TRBV27 TGTGCCAGCAGTCCGGGACTAGCGAGGGATACGCAGTATTTT CASSPGLARDTQYF
TRBJ1-1 NA once TRBV29-1 TGCAGCGTGGGGCCCGGGACGGTGAACACTGAAGCTTTCTTT CSVGPGTVNTEAFF
TRBJ2-7 TRBD1 NA TRBV7-9 TGTGCCAGCAGCCCCATGTTGAAGACGGGACAGGGGGCCTACGAGCAGTACTTC CASSPMLKTGQGAYEQYF
TRBJ2-6 NA NA TRBV10-2 TGCGCCAGCGGGGCGGAGGGGGCCAACGTCCTGACTTTC CASGAEGANVLTF
TRBJ2-7 TRBD2 NA TRBV11-2 TGTGCCAGCAGCTTAGATACGACTAGCGGGAGGGCCTACGAGCAGTACTTC CASSLDTTSGRAYEQYF
TRBJ2-7 NA NA TRBV2 TGTGCCAGCAGTGAACTAGGTACTGTCGACGAGCAGTACTTC CASSELGTVDEQYF
TRBJ2-3 TRBD2 NA TRBV28 TGTGCCAGCAGTTTGTTAGCGGGGAGCACAGATACGCAGTATTTT CASSLLAGSTDTQYF
TRBJ1-2 TRBD1 NA TRBV28 TGTGCCAGCAGCGTAATAACGGCAGGGGGCGCAGGCTATGGCTACACCTTC CASSVITAGGAGYGYTF
TRBJ1-4 NA NA TRBV29-1 TGCAGCGTTGAAGATCCCCGGGGGAAACTGTTTTTT CSVEDPRGKLFF
TRBJ2-7 NA NA TRBV29-1 TGCAGCGTTGCTGGAGTTTCCCACGGCGGGGTCAACGAGCAGTACTTC CSVAGVSHGGVNEQYF
TRBJ1-3 TRBD1 NA TRBV28 TGTGCCAGCAGTTCAGCCGGGACAGGGGGAAACACCATATATTTT CASSSAGTGGNTIYF
TRBJ2-7 NA NA TRBV28 TGTGCCAGCAGTTTAAAGGGCTACGAACAGTACTTC CASSLKGYEQYF
TRBJ2-7 NA NA TRBV10-3 TGTGCCACCTCGAGTGGTCCCTACGAGCAGTACTTC CATSSGPYEQYF